This TCR beta chain was profiled in a study of human T cells and chemical hapten exposure. Whole-study results and caveats: TCRs above 1 in 1000 frequency did not change with DPC sensitization.

Separate cDNA molecules received unique molecular identifiers, which the library attached to them. Each CDR3 protein gets one entry after TCRdb re-called the RACE reads with MiXCR. Of more than 100,000 distinct CDR3 sequences in the sample, approximately 15% were seen once. The J segment lost 6 bases and the V segment lost 2 bases, leaving 3 bases of the junction unmatched. The CDR3 is 13 amino acids. The V gene's germline CDR1 is SGHAT and CDR2 FQNNGV. This clonotype showed up just a few times. As yet, its antigen is unknown. The time point was: pre-sensitization, week 0. Treatment specified: therapeutic diphenylcyclopropenone sensitization with weekly scalp DPC. At patch-test visits, sampling came before the patch test.

The sequencing here drew on whole blood, taken in connection with sensitization to the hapten diphenylcyclopropenone (DPC). The chain employs TRBV11-2 and TRBJ2-7; 8 bases agree with TRBD1. This sequence was found in a woman in her late teens or twenties with alopecia areata. Some clones in this sample may be carry-over from other donors' samples. CDR3 nucleotides: TGTGCCAGCAGCTTATCTGGACAGGGCGAGCAGTACTTC. It translates to CASSLSGQGEQYF.